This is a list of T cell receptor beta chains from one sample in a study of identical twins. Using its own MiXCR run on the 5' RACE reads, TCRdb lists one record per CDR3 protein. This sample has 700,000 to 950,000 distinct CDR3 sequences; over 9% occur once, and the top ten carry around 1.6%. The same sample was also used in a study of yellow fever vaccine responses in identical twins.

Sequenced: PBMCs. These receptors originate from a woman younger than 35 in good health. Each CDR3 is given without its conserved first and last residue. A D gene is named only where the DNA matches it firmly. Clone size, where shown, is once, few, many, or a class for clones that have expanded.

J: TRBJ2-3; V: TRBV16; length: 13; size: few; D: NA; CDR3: ASSQSRTNTDTQY
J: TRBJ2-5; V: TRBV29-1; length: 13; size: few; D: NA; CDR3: SATPPWGGIETQY
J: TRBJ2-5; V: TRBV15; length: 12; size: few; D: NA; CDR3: ATAAGPIQETQY
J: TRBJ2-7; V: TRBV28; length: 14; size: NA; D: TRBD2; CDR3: ASSPLFLGGIYEQY
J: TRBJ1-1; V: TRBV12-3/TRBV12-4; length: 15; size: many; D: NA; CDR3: ASTTDPFGQRNTEAF
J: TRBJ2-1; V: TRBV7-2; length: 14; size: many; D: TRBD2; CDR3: ASSLESSGSYNEQF
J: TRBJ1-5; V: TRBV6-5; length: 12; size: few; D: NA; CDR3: ASSYSGEGQPQH
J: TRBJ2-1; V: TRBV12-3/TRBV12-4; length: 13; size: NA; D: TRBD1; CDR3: ASSFGTGLGHEQF
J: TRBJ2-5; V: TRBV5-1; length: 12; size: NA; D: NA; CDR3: ASSQDYPRETQY
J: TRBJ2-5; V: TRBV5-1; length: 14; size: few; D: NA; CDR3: ASSLEGLGFQETQY
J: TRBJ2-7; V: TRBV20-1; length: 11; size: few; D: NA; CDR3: SALRTASREQY
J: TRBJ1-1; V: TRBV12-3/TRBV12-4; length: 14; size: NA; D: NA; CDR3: ASSSTFSLLDWGAF
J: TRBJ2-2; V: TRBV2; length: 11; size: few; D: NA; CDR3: ASSDAGPGELF
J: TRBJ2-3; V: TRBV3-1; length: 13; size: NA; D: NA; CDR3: ASSQQLGAADTQY
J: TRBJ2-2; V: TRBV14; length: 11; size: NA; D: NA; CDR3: ASSQLFTGELF
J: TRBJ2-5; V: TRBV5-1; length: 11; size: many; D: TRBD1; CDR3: ASNRTGKETQY
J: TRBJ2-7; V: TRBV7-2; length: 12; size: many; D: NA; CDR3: ASSLDRLTYEQY
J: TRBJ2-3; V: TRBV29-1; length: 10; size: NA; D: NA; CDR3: SVTPFPDTQY
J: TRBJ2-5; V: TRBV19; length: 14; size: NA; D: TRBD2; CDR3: ASSTVSGGGQETQY
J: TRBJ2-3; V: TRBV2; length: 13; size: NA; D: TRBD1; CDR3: ASRLGGPGTDTQY
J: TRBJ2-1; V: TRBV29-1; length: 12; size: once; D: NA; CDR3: SVEPGEVHNEQF
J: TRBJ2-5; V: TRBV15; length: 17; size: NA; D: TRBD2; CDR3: ATSEKDILAGRGLETQY
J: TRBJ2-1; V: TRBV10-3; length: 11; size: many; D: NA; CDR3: AISESQGEEQF
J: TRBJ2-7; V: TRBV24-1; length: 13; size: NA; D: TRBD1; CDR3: ATSDRTGGNDEQY
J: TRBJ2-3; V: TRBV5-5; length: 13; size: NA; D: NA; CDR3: ASSYVGDGTDTQY
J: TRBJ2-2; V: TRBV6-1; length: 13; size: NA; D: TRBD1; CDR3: ASIRDRGITGELF
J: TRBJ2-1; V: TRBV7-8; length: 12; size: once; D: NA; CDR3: ASISSSYSNEQF
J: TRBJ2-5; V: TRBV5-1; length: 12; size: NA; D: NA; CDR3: ASSNSDWTGAQY
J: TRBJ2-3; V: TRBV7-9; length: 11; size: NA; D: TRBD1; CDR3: ASSGQDTDTQY
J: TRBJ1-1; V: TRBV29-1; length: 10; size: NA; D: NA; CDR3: SVVSWTTEAF
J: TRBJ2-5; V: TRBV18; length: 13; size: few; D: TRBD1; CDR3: ASSPFRDRGETQY
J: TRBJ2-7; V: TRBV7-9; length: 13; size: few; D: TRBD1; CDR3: ASSPLAAGGYEQY
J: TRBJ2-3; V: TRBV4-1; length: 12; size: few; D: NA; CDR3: ASSQGLAEYTQY
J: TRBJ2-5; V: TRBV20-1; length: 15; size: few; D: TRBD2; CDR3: CARDILAGGLQETQY
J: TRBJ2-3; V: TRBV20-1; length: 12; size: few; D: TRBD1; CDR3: SAIGQGSTDTQY
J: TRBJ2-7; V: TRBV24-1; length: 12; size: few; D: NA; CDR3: ATSGQGNSYEQY
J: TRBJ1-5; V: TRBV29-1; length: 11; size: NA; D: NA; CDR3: SVGSGPTQPQH
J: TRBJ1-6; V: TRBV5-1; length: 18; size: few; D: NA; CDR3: ASSLGPKFVQSSYNSPLH
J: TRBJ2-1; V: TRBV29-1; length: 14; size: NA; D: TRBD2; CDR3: STALSASGMIYEQF
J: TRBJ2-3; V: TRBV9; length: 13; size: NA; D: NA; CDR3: ASSVAQTSTDTQY
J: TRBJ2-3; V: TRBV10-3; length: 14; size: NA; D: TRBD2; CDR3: AISPTSGGSTDTQY